The 19 T cell receptor beta chains given below trace back to one sample, sequenced in a study of CD8+ T cells in alopecia areata. The authors extracted RNA and reverse transcribed it into cDNA as the sequencing template. Using immunoSEQ multiplex PCR, the repertoire was profiled, and TCRdb retains in-frame clones only, with some absent. The sample records about 290,000 clones, 58% being singletons. Treatment of the sample: oral pan-JAK inhibitor, 5-10 mg twice daily. Sequencing was performed on CD4+ T cells sorted from blood, taken at week 24, from a patient treated with tofacitinib. Receptor source: a human donor with alopecia areata.

The chain is built from TRBV7-2 and TRBJ2-2; the D is unclear. CDR1 and CDR2 (germline): SGHTA, FQGNSA. This CDR3 spans 16 amino acids. Trimming left V 3 bases short and J 9 bases short, with 20 bases between. The CDR3 region has the DNA TGTGCCAGCAGCTTGACCCGAGTAGCCGGAATAAGGGAGCTGTTTTTT. Its protein product is CASSLTRVAGIRELFF. The whole variable domain, filled in from reference TRBV7-2 and TRBJ2-2, reads GAGVSQSPSNKVTEKGKDVELRCDPISGHTALYWYRQSLGQGLEFLIYFQGNSAPDKSGLPSDRFSAERTGGSVSTLTIQRTQQEDSAVYLCASSLTRVAGIRELFFGEGSRLTVL.

The V gene is TRBV28, the J gene TRBJ1-6; D is undetermined. The CDR3 sequence is 13 residues long. V was clipped by 6 bases and J by 8 bases, with 11 bases between them. Germline CDR1 reads MDHEN; CDR2 reads SYDVKM. The CDR3 loop reads CASRQFSDSPLHF. The CDR3 coding sequence is TGTGCCAGCAGACAATTCTCGGATTCACCCCTCCACTTT.

This sequence joins TRBV5-1 and TRBJ1-1, with no clear D. Trimming took 2 bases from V and 1 from J, leaving 12 bases between them. CDR1 SGHRS and CDR2 YFSETQ come from the germline V gene. This CDR3 region has 15 residues. The CDR3 region is CASSLIRAPNTEAFF. For the CDR3, the DNA is TGCGCCAGCAGCTTAATAAGGGCTCCGAACACTGAAGCTTTCTTT.

The rearrangement joins TRBV25-1 to TRBJ1-1, with D perhaps matching TRBD1 (6 bases). The CDR3 spans 12 residues. V gave up 10 bases and J gave up 2 bases, with 11 bases separating them. Germline V gene sequence: CDR1 MGHDK, CDR2 SYGVNS. The CDR3 DNA reads TGTGCCATCTGGACAGCCAACACTGAAGCTTTCTTT. It yields the protein CAIWTANTEAFF. Drawing the rest from reference TRBV25-1 and TRBJ1-1, the complete variable domain is EADIYQTPRYLVIGTGKKITLECSQTMGHDKMYWYQQDPGMELHLIHYSYGVNSTEKGDLSSESTVSRIRTEHFPLTLESARPSHTSQYLCAIWTANTEAFFGQGTRLTVV.

The gene calls are TRBV19 and TRBJ2-5; 8 bases map to TRBD1. Germline CDR1 reads LNHDA; CDR2 reads SQIVND (reference sequence). CDR3 length equals 15 residues. V shed 5 bases, J shed 2 bases, and the junction held 7 bases outside the gene matches. The CDR3 coding sequence is TGTGCCAGTAGTCTTAGGACAGGGAGGCAAGAGACCCAGTACTTC. Translated, it gives CASSLRTGRQETQYF.

The chain couples TRBV6-5 to TRBJ1-1; D is perhaps TRBD1 (5 bases). V lost 6 bases, J lost 0 bases, and 14 bases lay in between. The CDR3 runs to 15 residues. Per germline, CDR1 MNHEY and CDR2 SVGAGI. As DNA, the CDR3 is TGTGCCAGCAGGATCCCAGGGTCTCTGAACACTGAAGCTTTCTTT. Protein sequence: CASRIPGSLNTEAFF.

This sequence joins TRBV29-1 and TRBJ2-7; 7 bases are shared with TRBD1. The CDR3 spans 14 residues. With V trimmed by 4 bases and J by 2 bases, 8 bases remained unmatched. Per germline, CDR1 SQVTM and CDR2 ANQGSEA. CDR3 sequence reads: CSVGHGQDPYEQYF. The CDR3, as DNA: TGCAGCGTTGGTCACGGACAGGATCCCTACGAGCAGTACTTC.

The rearrangement links TRBV29-1 to TRBJ2-7, with a tentative D call TRBD2 (6 bases). The CDR3 consists of 12 residues. Germline CDR1 SQVTM, CDR2 ANQGSEA. The V end lost 5 bases, the J end lost 3 bases, and 11 bases lay between the germline ends. The CDR3 nucleotides read TGCAGCGTTTTGGGACTCGTCTACGAGCAGTACTTC. Its protein product is CSVLGLVYEQYF.

As regards this clone: At one end the junction does not follow the germline gene, possibly because of a read error. This sequence joins TRBV7-9 and TRBJ2-3; the match to TRBD1 covers 9 bases. Germline-derived CDR1 and CDR2 are SEHNR and FQNEAQ (reference sequence). This CDR3 contains 15 residues. The CDR3 bases are TGTGCCAGCAGTTTAGGACAGGGGCACACAGATACGCAGTATTTT. Residues: CASSLGQGHTDTQYF.

This sequence joins TRBV2 and TRBJ1-5, with D possibly matching TRBD1 (5 bases). Trimming pared 4 bases from V and 5 bases from J, leaving 12 bases between. The germline V gene encodes CDR1 SNHLY and CDR2 FYNNEI. The CDR3 has 14 residues. The chain's CDR3 is CASSVTDWDQPQHF. In nucleotides, the CDR3 is TGTGCCAGCAGTGTGACAGACTGGGATCAGCCCCAGCATTTT. The full variable domain, its missing parts supplied by reference TRBV2 and TRBJ1-5, is EPEVTQTPSHQVTQMGQEVILRCVPISNHLYFYWYRQILGQKVEFLVSFYNNEISEKSEIFDDQFSVERPDGSNFTLKIRSTKLEDSAMYFCASSVTDWDQPQHFGDGTRLSIL.

This clone was seen only a few times. The chain employs TRBV11-2 and TRBJ2-5; D is undetermined. Germline V gene sequence: CDR1 SGHAT, CDR2 FQNNGV. This CDR3 contains 14 residues. The V end lost 1 base, the J end lost 7 bases, and 13 bases lay between the germline ends. This CDR3 reads CASSLGVGRVTQYF. The CDR3 DNA is TGTGCCAGCAGCTTAGGTGTAGGACGGGTGACCCAGTACTTC.

Here the CDR3 reads CASSLEWAGDEQYF. CDR3 coding DNA: TGCGCCAGCAGCTTGGAGTGGGCAGGGGACGAGCAGTACTTC. The chain recombines TRBV5-1 with TRBJ2-7, with a possible D match to TRBD1 (6 bases). Germline assignment: CDR1 SGHRS and CDR2 YFSETQ. Trimming removed 0 bases at V and 5 bases at J, with 12 bases between. This CDR3 has 14 residues.

The chain employs TRBV11-2 and TRBJ2-7, with 9 nucleotides matching TRBD1. This CDR3 contains 14 residues. V trimming: 4 bases; J trimming: 3 bases; junction bases outside the gene matches: 4. CDR1 and CDR2 (germline): SGHAT, FQNNGV. Written as DNA, the CDR3 is TGTGCCAGCAGCTCCTACAGGGGGCTCTACGAGCAGTACTTC. Residues: CASSSYRGLYEQYF.

The sample holds a few counts of this clone. DNA for the CDR3: TGTGCCATCAGTGATGAAGGGGGCACCTACAATGAGCAGTTCTTC. Protein product: CAISDEGGTYNEQFF. V usage is TRBV10-3 and J usage is TRBJ2-1; 7 nucleotides align to TRBD1. Germline values: CDR1 ENHRY, CDR2 SYGVKD. The ends lost 3 bases at V and 2 bases at J; junction bases unmatched: 4. There are 15 residues in the CDR3.

The chain links TRBV6-1 to TRBJ2-5, with TRBD2 identical over 10 bases. This CDR3 has 16 amino acids. Germline CDR1 MNHNS, CDR2 SASEGT. V lost 3 bases to trimming and J lost 5 bases; unmatched junction nucleotides: 9. As DNA, the CDR3 is TGTGCCAGCAGTGATAAGAGCGGGGGGGCATCGGAGACCCAGTACTTC. It yields the protein CASSDKSGGASETQYF.

This clone has just a few counts. The chain uses TRBV2 and TRBJ1-2; 10 bases are a match to TRBD1. CDR3 length: 14 amino acids. Germline CDR1 and CDR2: SNHLY and FYNNEI. Trimming took 6 bases from V and 6 from J; bases not matched to a gene: 7. CDR3 coding DNA: TGTGCCAGCAGATTGACAGGGGGCAGCCATGGCTACACCTTC. The encoded protein is CASRLTGGSHGYTF.

This clone has only a few counts. This chain uses TRBV6-5 with TRBJ2-3; 11 bases are a match to TRBD2. The CDR3 contains 15 residues. Per the germline V gene, CDR1 is MNHEY and CDR2 is SVGAGI. Trimming cost V 6 bases and J 5 bases; bases outside gene matches: 7. The CDR3 region is CASRASGGFGDTQYF. CDR3 nucleotides: TGTGCCAGCAGAGCTAGCGGGGGGTTTGGAGATACGCAGTATTTT.

The chain is built from TRBV28 and TRBJ2-1, with TRBD1 matching 7 bases. Germline CDR1 is MDHEN and CDR2 is SYDVKM. The CDR3 covers 18 residues. V lost 5 bases, J lost 1 base, and 14 bases stayed unmatched. The CDR3 DNA follows: TGTGCCAGCAGTCCTGCGGGTGAGGGGGCAAGGTCCTACAATGAGCAGTTCTTC. Translating gives CASSPAGEGARSYNEQFF.

The chain carries TRBV15 and TRBJ2-1, with a possible D match to TRBD2 (6 bases). The CDR3 loop spans 14 amino acids. The germline V gene encodes CDR1 LNHNV and CDR2 YYDKDF (reference sequence). V was shortened by 5 bases and J by 6 bases, with 14 bases between the two germline ends. CDR3 nucleotide sequence: TGTGCCACCAGCCTCGGGACTCCAGGCAATGAGCAGTTCTTC. Amino acid sequence: CATSLGTPGNEQFF.